This T cell receptor beta chain was sequenced for a study of blood T cell repertoires in COVID-19. Sequencing used immunoSEQ multiplex PCR; TCRdb keeps in-frame clones, though not all of them. The sample gives under 80,000 clones, about 89% of which show up once; approximately 14% is in the top ten. The CDR3 extends over 15 amino acids. The V and J ends lost 5 bases and 2 bases respectively, with 15 bases between them. Germline CDR1 is MDHEN and CDR2 is SYDVKM. The sequenced material came from peripheral blood. The clonotype originates from a man aged 65-85 years with active or convalescent COVID-19. The J gene is TRBJ1-2, the V gene TRBV28; D gene ambiguous. The DNA for the CDR3 is TGTGCCAGCAGTCCACACTCGGGAGGAAACTATGGCTACACCTTC. This codes for CASSPHSGGNYGYTF.